Sequencing of this T cell receptor (beta chain) was carried out in a study of graft-versus-host responses after intestinal transplantation. TCRdb's table, derived via immunoSEQ multiplex PCR, lists solely in-frame clones and lacks some. Of 40,000 or so clones listed, around 83% are singletons. The junction had 3 bases not matched to a gene; V was cut back by 7 bases and J by 4 bases. Germline V gives CDR1 SGHRS, CDR2 YFSETQ. The CDR3 contains 12 residues. This chain connects TRBV5-1 to TRBJ1-1; TRBD1 agrees at 8 bases. The TCR comes from a human patient who received an intestinal transplant, so some T cells may come from the graft donor. The sample consisted of PBMCs, taken about 990 days after transplant. In DNA form, the CDR3 reads TGCGCCAGCCTGGACAGGGCCACTGAAGCTTTCTTT. Encoded protein: CASLDRATEAFF.